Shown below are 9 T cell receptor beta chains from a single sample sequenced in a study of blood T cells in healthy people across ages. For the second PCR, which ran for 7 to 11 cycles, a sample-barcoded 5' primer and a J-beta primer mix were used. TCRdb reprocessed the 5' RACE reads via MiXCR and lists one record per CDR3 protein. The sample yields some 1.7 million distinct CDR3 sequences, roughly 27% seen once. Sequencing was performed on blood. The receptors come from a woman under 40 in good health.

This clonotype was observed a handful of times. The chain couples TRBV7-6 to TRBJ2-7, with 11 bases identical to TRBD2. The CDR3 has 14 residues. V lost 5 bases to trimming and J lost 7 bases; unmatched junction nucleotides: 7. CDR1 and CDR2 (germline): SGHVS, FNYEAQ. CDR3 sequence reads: CASSVTSGRGEQYF. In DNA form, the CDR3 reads TGTGCCAGCAGCGTAACTAGCGGGAGAGGGGAGCAGTACTTC.

In nucleotides, the CDR3 is TGCGCCAGCAGCTTGGCCCCGGGCTTAAATCAGCCCCAGCATTTT. It is translated as CASSLAPGLNQPQHF. V is TRBV5-1 and J is TRBJ1-5; no firm D call. Per the germline V gene, CDR1 is SGHRS and CDR2 is YFSETQ. The CDR3 has 15 amino acids. The V and J ends lost 0 bases and 4 bases respectively, with 11 bases between them.

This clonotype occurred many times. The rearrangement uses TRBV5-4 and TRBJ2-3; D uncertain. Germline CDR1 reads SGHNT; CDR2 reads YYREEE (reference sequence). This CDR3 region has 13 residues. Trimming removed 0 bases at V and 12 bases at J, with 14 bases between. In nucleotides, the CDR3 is TGTGCCAGCAGCTTGGAGGTGGCGGCGGATCAGTATTTT. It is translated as CASSLEVAADQYF.

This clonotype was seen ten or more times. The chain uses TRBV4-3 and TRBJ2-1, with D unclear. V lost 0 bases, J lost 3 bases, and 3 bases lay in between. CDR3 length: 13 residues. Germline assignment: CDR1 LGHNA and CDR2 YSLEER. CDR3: CASSQEVYNEQFF. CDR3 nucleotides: TGCGCCAGCAGCCAAGAGGTCTACAATGAGCAGTTCTTC.

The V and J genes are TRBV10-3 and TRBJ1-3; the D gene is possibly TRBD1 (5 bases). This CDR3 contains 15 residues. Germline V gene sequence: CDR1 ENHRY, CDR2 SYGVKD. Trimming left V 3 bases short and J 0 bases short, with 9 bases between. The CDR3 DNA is TGTGCCATCAGTGATCTTGGGGGCTCTGGAAACACCATATATTTT. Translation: CAISDLGGSGNTIYF.

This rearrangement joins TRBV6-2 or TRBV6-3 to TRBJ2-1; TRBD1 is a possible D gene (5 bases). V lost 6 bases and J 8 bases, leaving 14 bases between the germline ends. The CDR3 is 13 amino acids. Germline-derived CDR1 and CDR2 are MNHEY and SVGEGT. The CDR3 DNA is TGTGCCAGCAGCCGCGGACAAAACCATGAGCAGTTCTTC. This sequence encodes CASSRGQNHEQFF.

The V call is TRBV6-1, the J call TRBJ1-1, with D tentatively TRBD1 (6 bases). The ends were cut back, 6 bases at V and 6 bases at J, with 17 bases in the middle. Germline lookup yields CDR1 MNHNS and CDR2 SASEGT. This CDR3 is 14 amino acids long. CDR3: CASSLEGGDAEAFF. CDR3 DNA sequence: TGTGCCAGCAGCCTGGAAGGGGGTGACGCTGAAGCTTTCTTT.

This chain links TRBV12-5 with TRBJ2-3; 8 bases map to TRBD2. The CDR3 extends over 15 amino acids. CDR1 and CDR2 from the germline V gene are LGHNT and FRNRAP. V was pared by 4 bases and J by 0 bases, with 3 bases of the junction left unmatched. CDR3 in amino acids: CASGSSGPSTDTQYF. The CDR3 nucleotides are TGTGCTAGTGGTTCTAGCGGGCCAAGCACAGATACGCAGTATTTT. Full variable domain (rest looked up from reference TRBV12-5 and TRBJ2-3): DARVTQTPRHKVTEMGQEVTMRCQPILGHNTVFWYRQTMMQGLELLAYFRNRAPLDDSGMPKDRFSAEMPDATLATLKIQPSEPRDSAVYFCASGSSGPSTDTQYFGPGTRLTVL.

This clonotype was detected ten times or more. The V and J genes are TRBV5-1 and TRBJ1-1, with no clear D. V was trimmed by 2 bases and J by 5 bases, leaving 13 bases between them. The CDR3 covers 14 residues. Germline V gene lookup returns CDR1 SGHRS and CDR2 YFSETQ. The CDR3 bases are TGCGCCAGCAGCTTAGAAGGGATTGGGACTGAAGCTTTCTTT. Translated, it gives CASSLEGIGTEAFF.